These 7 T cell receptor beta chains originate from one sample sequenced in a study of tissue T cells after allogeneic stem cell transplantation. Data came from immunoSEQ multiplex PCR; TCRdb stores just in-frame clones and leaves some out. The table has over 5,500 clones, 40% to 60% seen once. Time point here: mouse harvest day 14 after allogeneic transplant. Tail vein injection delivered 10^7 T-cell-depleted bone marrow cells and 10^6 splenic CD5+ T cells. Sequenced material: gut tissue. The source is a female BALB/c mouse given C57BL/6 T cells with graft-versus-host disease after an allogeneic hematopoietic cell transplant.

As regards this clone: Genes and germline are mouse. The sequence runs out 1 residue before the end of the CDR3; the remainder is reconstructed from the germline J gene. The V and J genes are TRBV4 and TRBJ2-7, with 11 nucleotides matching TRBD2. CDR1 is LGHDT, CDR2 YNNKQL, per germline (reference sequence). The V segment lost 4 bases and the J segment 6 bases; nucleotides outside the gene matches: 2. The CDR3 runs to 13 residues. The covered CDR3 bases are TGTGCCAGCAGCTTGACTGGGGGGGGTGAACAGTAC. This encodes CASSLTGGGEQY. The full CDR3 sequence reads CASSLTGGGEQYF.

With respect to this clone: Here the gene names and germline are mouse. The read finishes 1 residue shy of the CDR3 end, and the germline J gene is used to complete it. This sequence joins TRBV1 and TRBJ1-2; possible D gene TRBD1, 5 bases. The V end lost 3 bases, the J end lost 2 bases, and 7 bases lay between the germline ends. Germline V CDR1 and CDR2: NSQYPW, LRSPGD (reference sequence). The CDR3 covers 13 residues. The CDR3 sequence: CTCSARQNSDYTF. The CDR3 bases that were read are TGCACCTGCAGTGCCCGACAGAACTCCGACTACACC.

About this clone: The gene symbols are mouse symbols. The read terminates 1 residue before the CDR3 end, so the remaining end is supplied by the germline J gene. J is TRBJ2-1 and V is TRBV5; 9 bases map to TRBD2. The CDR3 has 15 amino acids. Trimming cost V 0 bases and J 3 bases; bases outside gene matches: 0. Germline lookup yields CDR1 LGHNA and CDR2 YNLKQL (reference sequence). The CDR3 region is CASSQDWGGYAEQFF. Partial CDR3 DNA: TGTGCCAGCAGCCAAGACTGGGGGGGCTATGCTGAGCAGTTC.

As to this clone: Mouse names are used for the genes. The read ends 1 residue early relative to the CDR3; the germline J gene fills the gap. V gene TRBV1 combines with J gene TRBJ2-2; the match to TRBD2 covers 13 bases. The CDR3 contains 16 residues. Germline-derived CDR1 and CDR2 are NSQYPW and LRSPGD (reference sequence). V shed 4 bases and J 2 bases; nucleotides not matched to a gene: 1. CDR3 bases read: TGCACCTGCAGTGGGACTGGGGGGGCGAACACCGGGCAGCTCTAC. It yields the protein CTCSGTGGANTGQLY. The whole CDR3 protein is CTCSGTGGANTGQLYF.

This clone is labeled medium-sized. These gene names are mouse names. With the read ending 1 residue before the CDR3 end, the germline J gene is used to fill in that end. The rearrangement links TRBV4 to TRBJ1-5; 11 bases are a match to TRBD1. J lost 9 bases, V lost 4 bases, and 2 bases had no gene match. This CDR3 spans 13 amino acids. Germline V gene sequence: CDR1 LGHDT, CDR2 YNNKQL (reference sequence). Partial CDR3 DNA: TGTGCCAGCAGCTCGGGACAGGGGGGGGCTCCGCTT. This translates into CASSSGQGGAPL. The CDR3, in full, reads CASSSGQGGAPLF.

As concerns this clone: Mouse gene names and germline throughout. The sequenced fragment ends 1 residue before the CDR3 boundary, so the rest is inferred from the germline J gene. This chain connects TRBV26 to TRBJ2-4; D might be TRBD1 (5 bases). The germline gives CDR1 KGHPV, CDR2 FQNQEV (reference sequence). There are 13 residues in the CDR3. Trimming took 4 bases from V and 1 from J, leaving 6 bases between them. The sequenced CDR3 bases are TGTGCCAGCAGTCCGACAGGTCAAAACACCTTGTAC. Amino acids: CASSPTGQNTLY. The entire CDR3 protein is CASSPTGQNTLYF. The full variable domain, its missing parts supplied by reference TRBV26 and TRBJ2-4, is NSKVIQTPRYLVKGQGQKAKMRCIPEKGHPVVFWYQQNKNNEFKFLINFQNQEVLQQIDMTEKRFSAECPSNSPCSLEIQSSEAGDSALYLCASSPTGQNTLYFGAGTRLSVL.

About this clone itself: Gene and germline names: mouse. CDR3 bases read: TGCACCTGCAGTGCCCGGGACAAAAACTCCGACTACACC. Residues: CTCSARDKNSDYT. The entire CDR3 is CTCSARDKNSDYTF. The rearrangement uses TRBV1 and TRBJ1-2, with D tentatively TRBD1 (6 bases). From the germline J gene comes the end of the CDR3, since the read stops 1 residue before it. The germline gives CDR1 NSQYPW, CDR2 LRSPGD (reference sequence). CDR3 length: 14 amino acids. V dropped 3 bases and J dropped 1 base, with 9 bases sitting between them.